This T cell receptor beta chain was identified during a study of CD8+ T cells in alopecia areata. Study results and caveats: Researchers report lesional scalp, most notably alopecia totalis/universalis, outstripped normal scalp in clonality. A single nonresponder leaves the baseline CD8+ expansion link to response uncertain.

As to treatment: oral pan-JAK inhibitor, 5-10 mg twice daily. Lesional scalp punch biopsies and peripheral blood came from alopecia areata patients. This CDR3 has 12 amino acids. V lost 0 bases and J lost 1, with 3 bases in between. CDR1 GTSNPN and CDR2 SVGIG come from the germline V gene (reference sequence). Reverse transcription of extracted RNA yielded cDNA, which provided the sequencing template. TCRdb's copy holds only in-frame clones and misses some; the assay was immunoSEQ multiplex PCR. Of 150,000 to 250,000 clones detected, 50% to 60% appear once; the ten largest clones hold 3% to 3.5%. For this clone: Its antigen is not identified.

The sample in question was CD4+ T cells sorted from blood, obtained at week 4, from a patient treated with tofacitinib. The J gene is TRBJ2-5, the V gene TRBV30; D remains unclear. The TCR originated in a human donor with alopecia areata. CDR3 DNA: TGTGCCTGGAGTGTCTCCCAAGAGACCCAGTACTTC. Translating it yields CAWSVSQETQYF.